This TCR beta chain was retrieved from a study of cytomegalovirus exposure and HLA in healthy donors (dated by TCRdb to the late 2010s). Study-wide context: According to an earlier analysis of a few hundred of the donors, roughly 180 million T cells yielded 90 million to 130 million unique TCR beta sequences and 250 to 350 Gb of sequence data. About 310 gigabases of sequencing data and tens of millions of unique TCR sequences were included in an early release covering about 700 HLA-typed donors. The genetic ancestry cluster associated with self-reported Caucasian donors included roughly 84% of the roughly 380 genotyped donors. The study aimed to test whether signatures of past pathogen exposure could be identified by cataloging public T cell receptors. The T cell repertoires of several hundred subjects were profiled by immunosequencing and related to cytomegalovirus serostatus. Besides the first cohort of approximately 670 subjects, a separate validation cohort made up of over 100 different subjects was used. The study combined high-throughput TCR immunosequencing, statistical association of individual TCRs with disease status, and machine learning to predict cytomegalovirus infection status. A later analysis re-examined previously published TCR beta repertoires from about 700 donors and added high-resolution HLA genotyping to investigate patterns of TCR occurrence. In the later analysis, no new phenotypic data were used to find candidate immune exposures; instead, reliance was placed on TCR beta sequences and their occurrence across donors. To decide whether each TCR beta V gene segment behaved as functional or pseudogenic, an earlier analysis of fewer than 750 of the donors relied on high-throughput TCR beta sequencing. Donor age, sex, ethnicity and CMV serostatus were collected together with the repertoire data. Genome-wide SNP genotypes for about 65% of the 666 donors were used in a later genetic analysis, which treated that subset as a discovery cohort. Every discovery cohort repertoire had been produced on one sequencing platform. Both class I and class II loci were covered by HLA typing, at four-digit resolution. Typing coverage differed by locus: A, B, C, DRB1 and DQB1 were typed in roughly 629-630 donors, DQA1 in about 560, DPA1 in around 610, and DPB1 in approximately 450. Several DR-DQ haplotypes were treated as single units for association and clustering because of strong linkage in the cohort. Across some 400 genotyped donors of the cohort, an average of approximately 200,000 unique TCR beta nucleotide sequences per donor were sequenced, and 15% to 20% of those sequences were non-productive. The paper's findings and limits, for the study overall: A group of highly shared sequence variants was considered likely to be a technical artifact of the sequencing pipeline. About 15 rarely observed V segments, including chromosome 9 orphons, were excluded from the earlier analysis of some 590 of the donors because counts were too low. A later analysis found that HLA-associated TCR beta chains were more clonally expanded and had lower generation probabilities than equally common non-associated chains. A further reported finding was that TCR beta sequences accurately predicted the HLA-A and HLA-B alleles for most subjects in the first cohort. According to a later genetic analysis, donors in an Asian-associated ancestry cluster had fewer N-insertions in productive TCRs than the roughly 700-donor mean. The 87-base-pair reads could not distinguish some IMGT-functional V segments, including TRBV6-2 and TRBV6-3, so those segments were excluded. According to a later analysis, parvovirus B19, influenza, CMV and Epstein-Barr virus appeared linked to several top co-occurrence clusters. A total of 164 TCR beta chains were listed by the study as associated with cytomegalovirus. The classifier was reported to diagnose cytomegalovirus status with high specificity and sensitivity in both the original cohort and the validation cohort. This cohort had only TCR beta chains sequenced, and the lack of alpha or paired-chain data limited which features could be detected. Most TCR sequences were seen in very few donors, while some public TCRs were found in many individuals. In an earlier analysis of fewer than 750 of the donors, most TCR beta V segments were observed in productive rearrangements about 90% or about 30% of the time, broadly matching IMGT annotations. A later genetic analysis associated a missense DCLRE1C variant with V-gene and J-gene trimming of TCR beta chains, and an independent cohort replicated the association. In vitro tests confirmed that a few of the cytomegalovirus-associated TCR beta chains recognize cytomegalovirus antigens. Immune exposure information for the cohort was limited to CMV serostatus. Because some donors lacked HLA typing at each locus, the association tests relied only on the typed subset. Roughly uniform sequencing depth across donors was assumed in presence/absence analyses, although this assumption may not hold. Most CMV-associated TCR beta chains appeared to be HLA-restricted in a later analysis, and the HLA associations seemed to be driven largely by CMV exposure. Correlated functional status among segregating V segments might be attributable to linkage disequilibrium, but an unknown experimental factor could not be ruled out. According to the authors, the approach could potentially be generalized to other disease states and immunological phenotypes. In a later analysis, the rate of TCR association differed among HLA loci, with DRB1 alleles having the most associated TCRs and HLA-C alleles having the fewest. When HLA alleles, especially DR and DQ, strongly co-occurred, TCR associations were difficult to assign to individual alleles. Specific HLA alleles were associated with roughly 17,000 TCR beta sequences at a false discovery rate of 0.05 in a later analysis.

Library preparation employed the immunoSEQ multiplex PCR assay. A mixture of 60 forward primers for TCR Vbeta segments and 13 reverse primers for TCR Jbeta segments was used in the multiplex PCR. Amplification of the CDR3 region of rearranged TCR beta genes was performed with a multiplex PCR assay on genomic DNA. On the Illumina HiSeq System, the amplified TCR beta libraries were sequenced as 87-base-pair reads. Processing in the source paper ran as follows. In a later analysis, tens of millions of unique TCR beta chains were counted across the 500 to 700 repertoires, and around 10 million of these chains were shared by at least two donors. A nearest-neighbor algorithm error-corrected the raw reads and collapsed the reads into unique sequences, merging closely related sequences to remove PCR and sequencing errors. To assign V, D and J gene segments, CDR3 sequences were aligned to IMGT reference sequences. For a sequence to be retained, a match of at least six nucleotides was required to both a V gene segment and a J gene segment. A rearrangement counted as productive if the CDR3 had no stop codons and remained in frame with V and J, and every other rearrangement counted as non-productive. Following IMGT convention, CDR3 was defined as the stretch from the second conserved V-encoded cysteine up to the conserved J-encoded phenylalanine. The earlier analysis of 500 to 650 of the donors excluded any sequence lacking an unambiguous match to a single V gene segment. An earlier analysis of several hundred of the donors called V segments functional above 56.7% productive rearrangements and segregating when the between-donor standard deviation exceeded 5%. A statistical classification framework was developed to diagnose cytomegalovirus status using the catalog of TCR beta chain sequences. In a later analysis, TCR nucleotide sequences were compared against IMGT/GENE-DB human TR gene sequences so that V and J genes could be assigned. Using the TCRdist pipeline, a later analysis assigned CDR3 sequences along with most-parsimonious VDJ recombination scenarios. In a later analysis, every TCR beta chain was defined by the combination of its CDR3 amino acid sequence and its V-gene family, and reads without a unique V-gene family were dropped. In a later analysis, around 600 highly shared, low-generation-probability nucleotide sequences were removed to address suspected cross-contamination and a sequencing artifact. In a later analysis, a clonal expansion index was calculated for each public chain from normalized within-repertoire ranks of inferred template counts. In a later analysis, generation probabilities were computed using a VDJ recombination model fitted to out-of-frame rearrangements, and the results were checked against IGoR. A later analysis scored TCR-TCR, TCR-HLA and TCR-CMV co-occurrence with hypergeometric tests, applying a repertoire-size bias correction to TCR pairs. In a later analysis, false discovery rates were estimated by permuting HLA or CMV assignments 20 times. In a later analysis, co-occurring TCRs were grouped with DBSCAN, and TCRdist sequence similarity was added when clustering was performed within HLA-allele-positive subsets. Co-occurrence clustering excluded repertoires with fewer than 30,000 or more than 120,000 public chains, plus five with anomalous nucleotide sharing. TCRdb took this table from immuneACCESS and kept in-frame rearrangements with V and J called. Such tables lack part of the clones; where checked against another copy, unresolved V genes explain under half of the gap, and the rest is unexplained. The DNA was the basis for D and trimming; V, J and clone size are from that table. The sample profile shows approximately 160,000 clones; around 68% of them were found once. The ten largest clonotypes hold 1.4% to 1.5% of the sample.

Comments on this clone: This clone's antigen is unknown. Per-base qualities were not stored, and no clone one base away is much larger.

In total, approximately 700 healthy bone marrow donors made up the cohort. Cohort members were all nominally healthy when sampled, although unrecorded immune exposures were likely present. The donor was CMV seronegative and was included in the group of under 450 seronegative cohort members. A peripheral blood sample was collected from each donor, and TCR beta sequencing was performed on peripheral blood mononuclear cells. Genomic DNA extraction from the blood cell samples was performed with the Qiagen DNeasy Blood Extraction Kit. The junction shows trimming of 3 bases on V and 4 bases on J, and the gene matches do not reach 5 bases of it. There are 14 amino acids in the CDR3, from cysteine to phenylalanine inclusive. Just CDR3 DNA is preserved here, 42 bases in frame from base 1. The germline V gene gives CDR1 as WSHSY and CDR2 as SAAADI.

The chain was built from TRBV10-2 and TRBJ1-1; TRBD1 matches 7 bases in the middle. Source material: PBMCs. The TCR originated in a man aged 50 or older in good health and CMV-seronegative. The DNA is as follows: TGCGCCAGCAGTGAACAGGGGCCGGGCACTGAAGCTTTCTTT. Translation gives CASSEQGPGTEAFF.